The 13 T cell receptor beta chains below were found in one sample sequenced in a study of CD8+CD57+ T cells in acquired aplastic anemia. Profiling that covered TCR beta VDJ and CDR3 relied on genomic DNA as its template. Each CDR3 protein gets one entry after TCRdb re-called the reads with MiXCR. The data hold roughly 150,000 distinct CDR3 sequences, with approximately 40% observed a single time. The sample consisted of sorted CD4+, CD8+, or CD8+CD57+ T cells (not recorded which) from PBMCs. Every receptor here comes from a human donor in good health.

The sample holds many counts of this clonotype. The rearrangement links TRBV5-8 to TRBJ1-5, with TRBD1 identical over 10 bases. Germline CDR1 and CDR2: SGHTS and YDEGEE. The J segment lost 6 bases and the V segment lost 3 bases, leaving 9 bases of the junction unmatched. This CDR3 contains 16 residues. CDR3 DNA: TGTGCCAGCAGCTATCAAACGACAGGGGGCGGTCAGCCCCAGCATTTT. It codes for CASSYQTTGGGQPQHF.

Comments on this clonotype: This may stem from a read error, because a much larger clone lies one nucleotide away. No conserved phenylalanine or tryptophan is present at the end of the CDR3, so a read error is the likely explanation. The genes are TRBV12-3 or TRBV12-4 and TRBJ1-5; D is uncertain. The CDR3 consists of 14 residues. The V and J ends lost 1 base and 5 bases respectively, with 9 bases between them. The CDR3 DNA follows: TGTGCCAGCAGTTTAGGTTTTCGTGATCAGCCCCAGCATATT. Translating gives CASSLGFRDQPQHI.

This clonotype was detected many times. The J gene is TRBJ2-1, the V gene TRBV20-1, with 9 bases matching TRBD2. Germline V gene data show CDR1 as DFQATT and CDR2 as SNEGSKA (reference sequence). This CDR3 contains 16 residues. V shed 0 bases and J 4 bases; nucleotides not matched to a gene: 7. The CDR3 here is CSARDRSLAGYNEQFF. The CDR3 DNA follows: TGCAGTGCTAGAGATCGGTCGCTAGCGGGGTACAATGAGCAGTTCTTC.

CDR3 DNA: TGTGCCAGCAGCGCTAGCGGGGGTTCCTACAATGAGCAGTTCTTC. Protein: CASSASGGSYNEQFF. This chain uses TRBV11-2 with TRBJ2-1; TRBD2 agrees at 10 bases. The CDR3 length is 15 residues. In germline, CDR1 is SGHAT, CDR2 FQNNGV. Germline trimming cut 5 bases from V and 1 base from J; bases unmatched to any gene: 2.

Comment on this clonotype: One end of the junction does not line up with germline, which may come from a read error. The chain joins TRBV20-1 to TRBJ2-5, with a tentative D call TRBD1 (6 bases). Germline loops: CDR1 DFQATT, CDR2 SNEGSKA (reference sequence). The CDR3 contains 12 residues. The CDR3 here is CSARGGEETQYF. CDR3 nucleotide sequence: TGCAGCGCTAGAGGGGGAGAAGAGACCCAGTACTTC.

The gene calls are TRBV19 and TRBJ2-5, with a weak D call TRBD2 (5 bases). CDR3 length: 13 amino acids. Trimming pared 6 bases from V and 0 bases from J, leaving 8 bases between. Germline values: CDR1 LNHDA, CDR2 SQIVND (reference sequence). The CDR3 DNA is TGTGCCAGTAGAGTGAGGGACCAAGAGACCCAGTACTTC. This codes for CASRVRDQETQYF.

The rearrangement uses TRBV2 and TRBJ1-1, with D perhaps matching TRBD1 (5 bases). V was trimmed by 4 bases and J by 3 bases, leaving 9 bases between them. The CDR3 runs 13 residues. Germline-derived CDR1 and CDR2 are SNHLY and FYNNEI. The DNA for the CDR3 is TGTGCCAGCAGTGGACAGTGGGACACTGAAGCTTTCTTT. Residues: CASSGQWDTEAFF.

This clonotype was observed at least ten times. The gene calls are TRBV24-1 and TRBJ2-2, with D tentatively TRBD1 (6 bases). Trimming pared 3 bases from V and 7 bases from J, leaving 14 bases between. The CDR3 runs 15 residues. Germline V gene lookup returns CDR1 KGHDR and CDR2 SFDVKD. The CDR3 nucleotides are TGTGCCACCAGTGATCCGGGACACCGGAGCGGGGAGCTGTTTTTT. Translation gives CATSDPGHRSGELFF.

This clonotype came up many times. This rearrangement joins TRBV20-1 to TRBJ1-1; 9 nucleotides agree with TRBD1. Trimming removed 6 bases from V and 1 base from J; junction bases left unmatched: 3. The CDR3 totals 13 residues. Germline values: CDR1 DFQATT, CDR2 SNEGSKA (reference sequence). The CDR3 DNA is TGCAGTGCCCAGGGACAGGGGAACACTGAAGCTTTCTTT. Its protein is CSAQGQGNTEAFF.

The rearrangement uses TRBV15 and TRBJ1-1; the D gene is possibly TRBD1 (5 bases). Trimming took 1 base from V and 1 from J, leaving 16 bases between them. Germline lookup yields CDR1 LNHNV and CDR2 YYDKDF (reference sequence). The CDR3 has 17 residues. The CDR3: CATSRGDQGGRNTEAFF. Written as DNA, the CDR3 is TGTGCCACCAGCAGAGGGGACCAGGGAGGGCGGAACACTGAAGCTTTCTTT.

Regarding this clonotype: A read error is possible here, since a much larger clone lies one base away. V is TRBV27 and J is TRBJ2-7; 8 nucleotides line up with TRBD2. The germline CDR1 and CDR2 sequences are MNHEY and SMNVEV (reference sequence). This CDR3 is 16 amino acids long. CDR3 region: CASSMRTSYTGVEQHF. The DNA for the CDR3 is TGTGCCAGCAGTATGCGGACTAGCTATACCGGGGTGGAGCAGCACTTC.

J is TRBJ1-1 and V is TRBV7-6, with D uncertain. CDR1 is SGHVS and CDR2 is FNYEAQ in the germline V gene. The CDR3 consists of 14 residues. The V and J ends lost 4 bases and 3 bases respectively, with 12 bases between them. The CDR3 nucleotides are TGTGCCAGCAGCTATAACGCGGGTGACACTGAAGCTTTCTTT. This sequence encodes CASSYNAGDTEAFF. The variable domain in full, completed from reference TRBV7-6 and TRBJ1-1, reads GAGVSQSPRYKVTKRGQDVALRCDPISGHVSLYWYRQALGQGPEFLTYFNYEAQQDKSGLPNDRFSAERPEGSISTLTIQRTEQRDSAMYRCASSYNAGDTEAFFGQGTRLTVV.

This clonotype was detected ten times or more. The chain joins TRBV9 to TRBJ2-2; no definite D call. From germline, CDR1 is SGDLS and CDR2 YYNGEE. Trimming removed 4 bases from V and 5 bases from J, with 12 bases in between. This CDR3 comprises 14 residues. CDR3: CASSPISSTGELFF. CDR3 DNA sequence: TGTGCCAGCAGCCCCATTAGTTCGACCGGGGAGCTGTTTTTT.